This TCR beta chain was found in a study of response to subunit inactivated influenza vaccine. Each CDR3 protein is one row after TCRdb ran MiXCR on the RT-PCR reads. This table has about 800,000 distinct CDR3 sequences, 21% appearing once. Overall study findings and caveats: Authors proposed each seasonal influenza vaccination draws in few new T cells.

About this clonotype itself: What it recognizes is unknown.

This receptor was obtained from a man aged 45-60 years who received an inactivated influenza vaccine. The source material was PBMCs from blood, sampled 4 to 6 days after vaccination.

The CDR3 DNA reads as TGTGCCAGCGGCGACTTAAGGCGCACAGATACGCAGTATTTT. Protein: CASGDLRRTDTQYF. This chain links TRBV2 with TRBJ2-3; D ambiguous. V was clipped by 8 bases and J by 1 base, with 13 bases between them. The germline gives CDR1 SNHLY, CDR2 FYNNEI. The length of the CDR3 is 14 residues.